The 23 T cell receptor beta chains presented below share a single source sample, sequenced in a study of response to subunit inactivated influenza vaccine. TCRdb processed the RT-PCR reads anew with MiXCR; each CDR3 protein has one entry. Of around 760,000 distinct CDR3 sequences in the sample, 11% to 15% are singletons; the top ten hold around 6.5%. The material sequenced was PBMCs from blood, taken less than 15 days before vaccination. The receptors shown here come from a man aged 50 to 60 who received an inactivated influenza vaccine.

As to this clonotype: This clone may be a read error of a much larger clone one base away. The chain recombines TRBV4-1 with TRBJ2-1, with D perhaps matching TRBD1 (6 bases). Germline-derived CDR1 and CDR2 are MGHRA and YSYEKL. The CDR3 length is 15 residues. The germline V and J ends were trimmed by 0 bases and 2 bases, with 8 bases remaining between them. As DNA, the CDR3 is TGCGCCAGCAGCCAAGATGGGGGCCCCTACAATGAGCAGTTCTTC. Its protein product is CASSQDGGPYNEQFF.

This clonotype was seen only a few times. The gene calls are TRBV28 and TRBJ2-3, with D maybe TRBD2 (5 bases). CDR1 is MDHEN, CDR2 SYDVKM, per germline. V gave up 4 bases and J gave up 6 bases, with 20 bases separating them. The CDR3 totals 16 residues. The chain's CDR3 is CASSSPVTLVKDTQYF. CDR3 nucleotides: TGTGCCAGCAGTTCCCCAGTAACACTAGTCAAGGATACGCAGTATTTT.

This clonotype was seen many times. This rearrangement joins TRBV5-1 to TRBJ2-3; 12 nucleotides match TRBD2. The V gene's germline CDR1 is SGHRS and CDR2 YFSETQ. This CDR3 spans 18 amino acids. J was trimmed by 0 bases and V by 2 bases; bases with no gene match: 7. The CDR3 loop reads CASSFLRTSGASTDTQYF. The CDR3 DNA reads as TGCGCCAGCAGCTTTCTTCGGACTAGCGGGGCGAGCACAGATACGCAGTATTTT.

This clonotype has more than one count but fewer than ten. V usage is TRBV3-1 and J usage is TRBJ2-1; 9 bases map to TRBD2. The germline gives CDR1 LGHDT, CDR2 YNNKEL (reference sequence). The junction had 14 bases not matched to a gene; V was cut back by 4 bases and J by 7 bases. This CDR3 has 17 residues. The CDR3 DNA is TGTGCCAGCAGCCTCACTTTGGGCGGGGGGGCCAGGAATGAGCAGTTCTTC. Translation: CASSLTLGGGARNEQFF.

This rearrangement joins TRBV7-2 to TRBJ2-3, with 12 bases matching TRBD2. V shed 2 bases, J shed 5 bases, and the junction held 5 bases outside the gene matches. The V gene's germline CDR1 is SGHTA and CDR2 FQGNSA. The CDR3 runs to 16 residues. DNA of the CDR3: TGTGCCAGCAGCTTATTCTCGACTAGCGGGGGAGATACGCAGTATTTT. This gives the protein CASSLFSTSGGDTQYF.

The table lists this clonotype with many counts. This chain connects TRBV4-3 to TRBJ1-4; no definite D call. There are 15 residues in the CDR3. V was clipped by 1 base and J by 4 bases, with 10 bases between them. Germline lookup yields CDR1 LGHNA and CDR2 YSLEER. The DNA for the CDR3 is TGCGCCAGCAGCCAAGCCATTCGACGTAATGAAAAACTGTTTTTT. Protein: CASSQAIRRNEKLFF.

This chain connects TRBV3-1 to TRBJ1-4; 7 bases agree with TRBD1. CDR3 length equals 16 residues. Germline trimming cut 4 bases from V and 8 bases from J; bases unmatched to any gene: 13. Per germline, CDR1 LGHDT and CDR2 YNNKEL (reference sequence). CDR3 sequence: CASSPSSGGFVEKLFF. The CDR3 coding sequence is TGTGCCAGCAGCCCCTCTTCAGGGGGTTTCGTAGAAAAACTGTTTTTT.

This clonotype occurred a few times. The chain carries TRBV9 and TRBJ2-2; TRBD2 aligns across 8 bases. The trim removed 0 bases at V and 4 bases at J, leaving 5 bases unmatched. The CDR3 sequence is 16 residues long. The germline CDR1 and CDR2 sequences are SGDLS and YYNGEE. The CDR3 reads CASSVGAGATTGELFF. For the CDR3, the DNA is TGTGCCAGCAGCGTAGGAGCGGGAGCGACCACCGGGGAGCTGTTTTTT.

The rearrangement links TRBV6-5 to TRBJ2-3; 9 bases fit TRBD2. The length of the CDR3 is 15 residues. The germline gives CDR1 MNHEY, CDR2 SVGAGI. With V trimmed by 2 bases and J by 4 bases, 4 bases remained unmatched. The CDR3 nucleotides are TGTGCCAGCAGTTACGGGCGGGGGGGTTCAGATACGCAGTATTTT. Its translation is CASSYGRGGSDTQYF.

This clonotype was counted at least ten times. The junction departs from germline at one end; a sequencing error may be responsible. V and J are TRBV7-9 and TRBJ2-3; 7 bases are shared with TRBD2. Germline assignment: CDR1 SEHNR and CDR2 FQNEAQ (reference sequence). The CDR3 sequence is 13 residues long. CDR3 sequence: CASSLAGGDTQYF. In DNA, the CDR3 is TGTGCCAGCAGTTTAGCGGGTGGAGATACGCAGTATTTT. Full variable domain (outside the CDR3, taken from reference TRBV7-9 and TRBJ2-3): DTGVSQNPRHKITKRGQNVTFRCDPISEHNRLYWYRQTLGQGPEFLTYFQNEAQLEKSRLLSDRFSAERPKGSFSTLEIQRTEQGDSAMYLCASSLAGGDTQYFGPGTRLTVL.

This clonotype was counted many times. V usage is TRBV20-1 and J usage is TRBJ2-7; D may be TRBD2 (6 bases). The CDR3 sequence is 11 residues long. Deletions cut 6 bases from V and 6 bases from J, with 12 bases between. Germline loops: CDR1 DFQATT, CDR2 SNEGSKA (reference sequence). CDR3 in amino acids: CSARLVAEQYF. DNA of the CDR3: TGCAGTGCCCGACTAGTAGCCGAGCAGTACTTC.

The chain employs TRBV27 and TRBJ2-7; D is uncertain. Germline loops: CDR1 MNHEY, CDR2 SMNVEV (reference sequence). V gave up 3 bases and J gave up 4 bases, with 10 bases separating them. The CDR3 loop spans 13 amino acids. The CDR3 sequence: CASSFSEGYEQYF. In DNA, the CDR3 is TGTGCCAGCAGTTTCAGCGAAGGTTACGAGCAGTACTTC.

The chain couples TRBV25-1 to TRBJ2-1; the D gene is possibly TRBD2 (7 bases). This CDR3 has 15 amino acids. The germline gives CDR1 MGHDK, CDR2 SYGVNS. V was cut by 1 base and J by 6 bases, with 13 bases left in between. The CDR3 protein is CASSESGGAANEQFF. The DNA for the CDR3 is TGTGCCAGCAGTGAATCTGGGGGGGCTGCCAATGAGCAGTTCTTC. The full variable domain, its missing parts supplied by reference TRBV25-1 and TRBJ2-1, is EADIYQTPRYLVIGTGKKITLECSQTMGHDKMYWYQQDPGMELHLIHYSYGVNSTEKGDLSSESTVSRIRTEHFPLTLESARPSHTSQYLCASSESGGAANEQFFGPGTRLTVL.

The V call is TRBV7-6, the J call TRBJ2-1; TRBD1 matches at 8 bases. Looked up from germline, CDR1 is SGHVS and CDR2 is FNYEAQ. The J segment lost 3 bases and the V segment lost 1 base, leaving 5 bases of the junction unmatched. CDR3 size: 16 residues. The CDR3 DNA follows: TGTGCCAGCAGCTTAGTGCGGACAGGGTTCTACAATGAGCAGTTCTTC. Translation: CASSLVRTGFYNEQFF.

The genes are TRBV4-2 and TRBJ1-2; D perhaps matches TRBD1 (5 bases). V shed 2 bases and J shed 4 bases, with 14 bases lying between them. The CDR3 contains 15 residues. The V gene's germline CDR1 is LGHNA and CDR2 YNFKEQ. The CDR3 nucleotides read TGTGCCAGCAGCCAAAATGGGAGGGACCTCTATGGCTACACCTTC. As protein: CASSQNGRDLYGYTF.

The chain has TRBV6-5 and TRBJ2-2; TRBD1 agrees at 8 bases. CDR1 and CDR2 from the germline V gene are MNHEY and SVGAGI. The CDR3 contains 15 residues. The trim removed 3 bases at V and 6 bases at J, leaving 6 bases unmatched. CDR3 protein: CASSYTTGAAGELFF. As DNA, the CDR3 is TGTGCCAGCAGTTATACGACAGGGGCGGCCGGGGAGCTGTTTTTT.

This clonotype was counted only a few times. The V and J genes are TRBV27 and TRBJ2-7; 9 bases agree with TRBD1. V gave up 4 bases and J gave up 6 bases; unmatched junction bases: 10. CDR1 MNHEY and CDR2 SMNVEV come from the germline V gene (reference sequence). The CDR3 length is 15 residues. For the CDR3, the DNA is TGTGCCAGCAGTTACTCCTCGGACAGGGGACTCGAGCAGTACTTC. Translated, it gives CASSYSSDRGLEQYF.

This clonotype has at least ten counts. One junction end disagrees with the germline gene, perhaps due to a read error. V is TRBV5-1 and J is TRBJ1-2; D remains ambiguous. This CDR3 spans 13 amino acids. The germline V gene has CDR1 SGHRS and CDR2 YFSETQ. This CDR3 is CASSLDGNYGYTF. The CDR3 coding sequence is TGTGCCAGCAGTCTAGACGGGAACTATGGCTACACCTTC.

The rearrangement links TRBV15 to TRBJ2-7; D is undetermined. CDR1 and CDR2 (germline): LNHNV, YYDKDF (reference sequence). CDR3 length: 15 amino acids. With 0 bases removed from V and 0 bases from J, the gap between germline ends came to 9 bases. CDR3 DNA sequence: TGTGCCACCAGCAGAGAAGAAAGAGACTCCTACGAGCAGTACTTC. Translating gives CATSREERDSYEQYF. The variable domain in full, with the rest retrieved from reference TRBV15 and TRBJ2-7, is DAMVIQNPRYQVTQFGKPVTLSCSQTLNHNVMYWYQQKSSQAPKLLFHYYDKDFNNEADTPDNFQSRRPNTSFCFLDIRSPGLGDTAMYLCATSREERDSYEQYFGPGTRLTVT.

V and J are TRBV14 and TRBJ2-1, with 7 bases lining up with TRBD1. The CDR3 spans 14 residues. Looked up from germline, CDR1 is SGHDN and CDR2 is FVKESK. The V and J ends lost 5 bases and 3 bases, in that order; junction bases with no gene match: 4. CDR3 sequence: CASSATGVYNEQFF. In DNA, the CDR3 is TGTGCCAGCAGCGCTACAGGGGTCTACAATGAGCAGTTCTTC.

This chain uses TRBV27 with TRBJ2-1; 13 nucleotides line up with TRBD2. Germline V gene data show CDR1 as MNHEY and CDR2 as SMNVEV (reference sequence). The V segment lost 5 bases and the J segment 0 bases; nucleotides outside the gene matches: 10. The CDR3 has 19 amino acids. The CDR3 here is CASSISGTSGVASYNEQFF. The CDR3 DNA reads as TGTGCCAGCAGTATCTCCGGGACTAGCGGGGTTGCCTCCTACAATGAGCAGTTCTTC.

The rearrangement links TRBV4-3 to TRBJ2-7, with 7 bases lining up with TRBD1. This CDR3 contains 14 residues. CDR1 is LGHNA, CDR2 YSLEER, per germline. The V segment lost 4 bases and the J segment 1 base; nucleotides outside the gene matches: 4. In DNA, the CDR3 is TGCGCCAGCAGCCCAGGGGGTGTTTCCTACGAGCAGTACTTC. This encodes CASSPGGVSYEQYF.

This clonotype has a handful of counts. This CDR3 is CASSLLPPVPGNNEQFF. The CDR3 DNA reads TGCGCCAGCAGCCTTCTCCCCCCAGTTCCGGGGAACAATGAGCAGTTCTTC. This chain connects TRBV5-1 to TRBJ2-1, with a tentative D call TRBD2 (5 bases). The CDR3 is 17 residues long. V lost 4 bases and J lost 5, with 22 bases in between. The germline V gene has CDR1 SGHRS and CDR2 YFSETQ. Using reference TRBV5-1 and TRBJ2-1 for the parts outside the CDR3, the full variable domain is KAGVTQTPRYLIKTRGQQVTLSCSPISGHRSVSWYQQTPGQGLQFLFEYFSETQRNKGNFPGRFSGRQFSNSRSEMNVSTLELGDSALYLCASSLLPPVPGNNEQFFGPGTRLTVL.